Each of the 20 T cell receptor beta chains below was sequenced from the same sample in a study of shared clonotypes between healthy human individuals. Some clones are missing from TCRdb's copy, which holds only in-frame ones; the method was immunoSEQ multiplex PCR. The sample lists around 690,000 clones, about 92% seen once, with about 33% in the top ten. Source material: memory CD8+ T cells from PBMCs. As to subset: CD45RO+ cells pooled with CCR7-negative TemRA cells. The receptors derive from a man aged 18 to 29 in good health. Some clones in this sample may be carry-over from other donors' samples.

The CDR3 region is CASSPRQGRTEAFF. CDR3 bases: TGTGCCAGCAGCCCGCGACAGGGGCGCACTGAAGCTTTCTTT. The chain is built from TRBV9 and TRBJ1-1; 8 positions agree with TRBD1. This CDR3 has 14 residues. Unmatched junction bases numbered 6, after V lost 4 bases and J lost 4 bases. Germline V CDR1 and CDR2: SGDLS, YYNGEE. Full variable domain (remainder filled in from reference TRBV9 and TRBJ1-1): DSGVTQTPKHLITATGQRVTLRCSPRSGDLSVYWYQQSLDQGLQFLIQYYNGEERAKGNILERFSAQQFPDLHSELNLSSLELGDSALYFCASSPRQGRTEAFFGQGTRLTVV.

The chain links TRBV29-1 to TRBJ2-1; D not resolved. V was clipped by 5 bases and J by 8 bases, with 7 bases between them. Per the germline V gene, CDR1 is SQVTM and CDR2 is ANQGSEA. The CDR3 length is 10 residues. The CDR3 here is CSVRSHEQFF. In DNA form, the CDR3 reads TGCAGCGTTCGATCCCATGAGCAGTTCTTC.

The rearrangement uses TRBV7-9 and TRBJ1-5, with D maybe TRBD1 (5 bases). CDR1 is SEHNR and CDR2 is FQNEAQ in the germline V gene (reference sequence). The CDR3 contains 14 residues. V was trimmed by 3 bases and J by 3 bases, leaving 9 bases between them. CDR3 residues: CASSLTVINQPQHF. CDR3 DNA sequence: TGTGCCAGCAGCTTGACAGTTATCAATCAGCCCCAGCATTTT. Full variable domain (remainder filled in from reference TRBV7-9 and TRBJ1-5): DTGVSQNPRHKITKRGQNVTFRCDPISEHNRLYWYRQTLGQGPEFLTYFQNEAQLEKSRLLSDRFSAERPKGSFSTLEIQRTEQGDSAMYLCASSLTVINQPQHFGDGTRLSIL.

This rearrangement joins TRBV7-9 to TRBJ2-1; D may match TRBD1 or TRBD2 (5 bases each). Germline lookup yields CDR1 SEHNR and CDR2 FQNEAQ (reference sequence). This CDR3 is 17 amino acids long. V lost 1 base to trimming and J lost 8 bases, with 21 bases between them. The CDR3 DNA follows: TGTGCCAGCAGCTTAGGTTGGGGACCCACCAGATTCTATGAGCAGTTCTTC. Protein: CASSLGWGPTRFYEQFF.

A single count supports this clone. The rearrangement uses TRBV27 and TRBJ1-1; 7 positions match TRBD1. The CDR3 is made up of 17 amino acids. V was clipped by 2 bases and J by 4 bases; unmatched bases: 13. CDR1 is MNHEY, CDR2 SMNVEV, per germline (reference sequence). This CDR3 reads CASSLTNPTGLGTEAFF. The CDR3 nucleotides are TGTGCCAGCAGTTTAACTAATCCGACAGGGTTGGGCACTGAAGCTTTCTTT.

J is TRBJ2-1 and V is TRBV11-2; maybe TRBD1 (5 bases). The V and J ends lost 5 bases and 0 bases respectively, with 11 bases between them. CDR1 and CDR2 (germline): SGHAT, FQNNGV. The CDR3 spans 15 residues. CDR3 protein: CASSIDSSSYNEQFF. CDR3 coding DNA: TGTGCCAGCAGCATCGACAGTAGCTCCTACAATGAGCAGTTCTTC.

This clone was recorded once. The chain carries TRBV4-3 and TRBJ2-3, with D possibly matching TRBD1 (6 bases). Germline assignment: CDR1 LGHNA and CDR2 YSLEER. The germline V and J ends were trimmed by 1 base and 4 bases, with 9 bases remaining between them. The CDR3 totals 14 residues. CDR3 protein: CASSQGTGSDTQYF. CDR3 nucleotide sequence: TGCGCCAGCAGCCAAGGAACAGGGTCAGATACGCAGTATTTT.

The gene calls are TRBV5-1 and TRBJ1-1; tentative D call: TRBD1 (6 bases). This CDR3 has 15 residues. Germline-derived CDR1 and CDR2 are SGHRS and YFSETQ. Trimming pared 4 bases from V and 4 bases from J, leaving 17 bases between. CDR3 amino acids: CASSPYREAGTEAFF. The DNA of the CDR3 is TGCGCCAGCAGCCCTTACAGGGAGGCTGGCACTGAAGCTTTCTTT.

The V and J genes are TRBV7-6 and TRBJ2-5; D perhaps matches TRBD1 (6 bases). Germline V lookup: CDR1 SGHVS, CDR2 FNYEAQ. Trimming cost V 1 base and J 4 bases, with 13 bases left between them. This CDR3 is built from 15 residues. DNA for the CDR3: TGTGCCAGCAGCTTAGAACCGACCAGGGGAGAGACCCAGTACTTC. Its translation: CASSLEPTRGETQYF.

CDR3 nucleotide sequence: TGTGCCAGCAGCTCACCCAGGGAGGGATATAGCAATCAGCCCCAGCATTTT. This gives the protein CASSSPREGYSNQPQHF. The chain has TRBV28 and TRBJ1-5; D may be TRBD1 (5 bases). Looked up from germline, CDR1 is MDHEN and CDR2 is SYDVKM. The V gene lost 6 bases and the J gene lost 0 bases, with 18 bases spanning the gap. The CDR3 sequence is 17 residues long.

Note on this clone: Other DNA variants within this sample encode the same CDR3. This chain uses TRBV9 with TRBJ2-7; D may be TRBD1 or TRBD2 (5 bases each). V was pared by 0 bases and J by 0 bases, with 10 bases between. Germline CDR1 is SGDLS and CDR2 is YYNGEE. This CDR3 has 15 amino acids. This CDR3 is CASSVAGTSSYEQYF. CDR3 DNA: TGTGCCAGCAGCGTAGCGGGGACGAGCTCCTACGAGCAGTACTTC.

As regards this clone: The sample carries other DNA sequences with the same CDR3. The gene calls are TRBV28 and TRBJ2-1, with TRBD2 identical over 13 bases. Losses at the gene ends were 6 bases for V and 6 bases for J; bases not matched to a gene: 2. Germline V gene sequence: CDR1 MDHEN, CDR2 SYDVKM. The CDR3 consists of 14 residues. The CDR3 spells CASRWTSGSNEQFF. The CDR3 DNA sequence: TGTGCCAGCAGATGGACTAGCGGGAGCAATGAGCAGTTCTTC.

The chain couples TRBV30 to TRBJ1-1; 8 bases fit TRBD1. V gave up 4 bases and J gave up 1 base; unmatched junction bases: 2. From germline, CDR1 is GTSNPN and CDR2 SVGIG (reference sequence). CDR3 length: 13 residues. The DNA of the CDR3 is TGTGCCTGGACAGGGGGCGGGAACACTGAAGCTTTCTTT. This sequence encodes CAWTGGGNTEAFF.

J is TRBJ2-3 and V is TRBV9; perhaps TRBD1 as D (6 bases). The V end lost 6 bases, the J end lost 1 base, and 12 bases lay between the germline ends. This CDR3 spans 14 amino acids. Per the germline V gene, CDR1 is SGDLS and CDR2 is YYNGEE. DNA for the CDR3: TGTGCCAGCAACAGACAGGCCGGCACAGATACGCAGTATTTT. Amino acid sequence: CASNRQAGTDTQYF. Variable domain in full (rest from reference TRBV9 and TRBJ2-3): DSGVTQTPKHLITATGQRVTLRCSPRSGDLSVYWYQQSLDQGLQFLIQYYNGEERAKGNILERFSAQQFPDLHSELNLSSLELGDSALYFCASNRQAGTDTQYFGPGTRLTVL.

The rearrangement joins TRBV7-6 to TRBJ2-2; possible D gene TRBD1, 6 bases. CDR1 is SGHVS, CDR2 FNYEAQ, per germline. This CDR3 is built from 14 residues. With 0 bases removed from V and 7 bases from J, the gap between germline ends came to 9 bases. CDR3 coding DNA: TGTGCCAGCAGCTTAGCGGTACAGGGCGGGGAGCTGTTTTTT. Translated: CASSLAVQGGELFF. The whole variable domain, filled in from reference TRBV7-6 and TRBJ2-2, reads GAGVSQSPRYKVTKRGQDVALRCDPISGHVSLYWYRQALGQGPEFLTYFNYEAQQDKSGLPNDRFSAERPEGSISTLTIQRTEQRDSAMYRCASSLAVQGGELFFGEGSRLTVL.

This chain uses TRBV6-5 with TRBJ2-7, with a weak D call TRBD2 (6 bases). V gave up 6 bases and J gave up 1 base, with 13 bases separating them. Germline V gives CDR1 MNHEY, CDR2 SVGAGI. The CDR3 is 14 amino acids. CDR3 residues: CASRVGGMSYEQYF. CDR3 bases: TGTGCCAGCAGGGTGGGCGGGATGTCCTACGAGCAGTACTTC.

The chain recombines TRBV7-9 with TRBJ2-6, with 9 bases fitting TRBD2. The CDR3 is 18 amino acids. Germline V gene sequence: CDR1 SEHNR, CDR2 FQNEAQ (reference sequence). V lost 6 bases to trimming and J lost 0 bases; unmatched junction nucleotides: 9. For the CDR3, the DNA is TGTGCCAGCAGACCTCCCGCGGGGGGGCTCTCTGGGGCCAACGTCCTGACTTTC. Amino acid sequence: CASRPPAGGLSGANVLTF.

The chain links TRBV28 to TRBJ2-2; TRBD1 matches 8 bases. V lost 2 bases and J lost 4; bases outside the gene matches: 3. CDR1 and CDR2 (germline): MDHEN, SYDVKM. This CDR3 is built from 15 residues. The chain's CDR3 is CASSLDRGVTGELFF. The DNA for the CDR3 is TGTGCCAGCAGTTTAGACAGGGGCGTCACCGGGGAGCTGTTTTTT.

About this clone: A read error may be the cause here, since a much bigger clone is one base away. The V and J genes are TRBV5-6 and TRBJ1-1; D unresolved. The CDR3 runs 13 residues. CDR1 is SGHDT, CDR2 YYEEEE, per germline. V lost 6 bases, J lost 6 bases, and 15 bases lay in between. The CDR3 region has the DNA TGTGCCAGCACCGGGGAGGGTATTGCTGAAGCTTTCTTT. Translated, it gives CASTGEGIAEAFF.

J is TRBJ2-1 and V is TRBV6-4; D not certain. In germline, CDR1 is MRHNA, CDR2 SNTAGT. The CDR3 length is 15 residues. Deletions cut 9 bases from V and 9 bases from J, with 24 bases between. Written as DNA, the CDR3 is TGTGCCAGGACCTATATCCGGCCAAAATTCGGTGAGCAGTTCTTC. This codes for CARTYIRPKFGEQFF.